This TCR beta chain was identified during a study of cytomegalovirus exposure and HLA in healthy donors. Study findings and constraints: In an earlier analysis, most TCR beta V segments were productive about 90% or about 30% of the time.

The PCR contained 60 Vbeta and 13 Jbeta primers. Only in-frame clones appear in the TCRdb table, and some are missing; sequencing was by immunoSEQ multiplex PCR. The sample contains tens of thousands of clones, around 74% of which appear only once. The CDR3 runs to 15 residues. Trimming took off 1 base at V and 3 bases at J, with 12 bases between the two ends. CDR1 is SGHVS, CDR2 FNYEAQ, per germline. Samples came from healthy bone marrow donors. No record was made of this donor's CMV serostatus. Of note for this clone: Its antigen is unidentified.

Sequencing used PBMCs. This clonotype originated in a human donor in good health. The gene calls are TRBV7-6 and TRBJ1-1; D perhaps matches TRBD1 (5 bases). The CDR3 nucleotides are TGTGCCAGCAGCTTAGGGTCAGGGTGGGACACTGAAGCTTTCTTT. This encodes CASSLGSGWDTEAFF. Variable domain in full (rest from reference TRBV7-6 and TRBJ1-1): GAGVSQSPRYKVTKRGQDVALRCDPISGHVSLYWYRQALGQGPEFLTYFNYEAQQDKSGLPNDRFSAERPEGSISTLTIQRTEQRDSAMYRCASSLGSGWDTEAFFGQGTRLTVV.